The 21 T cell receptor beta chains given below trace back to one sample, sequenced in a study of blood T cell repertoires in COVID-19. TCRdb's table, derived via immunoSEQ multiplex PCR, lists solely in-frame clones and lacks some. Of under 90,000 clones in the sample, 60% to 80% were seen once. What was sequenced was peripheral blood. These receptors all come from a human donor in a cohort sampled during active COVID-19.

The CDR3 coding sequence is TGTGCCAGCAGCTTAGTGGGGACAGCCTCGGCCGAGCAGTACTTC. Its translation: CASSLVGTASAEQYF. The gene calls are TRBV7-2 and TRBJ2-7, with 7 bases fitting TRBD1. Per germline, CDR1 SGHTA and CDR2 FQGNSA. The ends lost 1 base at V and 6 bases at J; junction bases unmatched: 9. This CDR3 comprises 15 residues.

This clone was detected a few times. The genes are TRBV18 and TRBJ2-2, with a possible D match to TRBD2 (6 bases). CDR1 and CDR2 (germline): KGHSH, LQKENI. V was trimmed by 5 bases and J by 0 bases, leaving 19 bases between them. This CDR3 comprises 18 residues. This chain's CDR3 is CASSSMAPGLTNTGELFF. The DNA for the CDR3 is TGTGCCAGCTCATCGATGGCACCGGGACTGACGAACACCGGGGAGCTGTTTTTT.

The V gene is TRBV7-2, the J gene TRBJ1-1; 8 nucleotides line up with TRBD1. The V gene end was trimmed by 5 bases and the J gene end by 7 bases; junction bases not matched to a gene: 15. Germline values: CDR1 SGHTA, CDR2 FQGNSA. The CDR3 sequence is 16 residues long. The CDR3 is CASSTPGQARNLEAFF. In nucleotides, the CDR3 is TGTGCCAGCAGCACTCCGGGACAGGCACGTAACCTTGAAGCTTTCTTT.

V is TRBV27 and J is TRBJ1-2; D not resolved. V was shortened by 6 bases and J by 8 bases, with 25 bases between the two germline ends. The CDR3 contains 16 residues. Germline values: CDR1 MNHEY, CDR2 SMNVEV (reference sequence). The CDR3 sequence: CASSLDGPKSGGGYTF. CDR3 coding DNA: TGTGCCAGCAGCTTAGATGGGCCAAAATCAGGCGGGGGCTACACCTTC.

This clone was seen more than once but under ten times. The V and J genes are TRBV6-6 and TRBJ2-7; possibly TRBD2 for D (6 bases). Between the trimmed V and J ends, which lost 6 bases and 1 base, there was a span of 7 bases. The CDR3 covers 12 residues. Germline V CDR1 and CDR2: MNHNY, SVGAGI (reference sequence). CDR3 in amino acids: CASREGSYEQYV. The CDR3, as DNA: TGTGCCAGCAGGGAGGGTTCCTACGAGCAGTACGTC.

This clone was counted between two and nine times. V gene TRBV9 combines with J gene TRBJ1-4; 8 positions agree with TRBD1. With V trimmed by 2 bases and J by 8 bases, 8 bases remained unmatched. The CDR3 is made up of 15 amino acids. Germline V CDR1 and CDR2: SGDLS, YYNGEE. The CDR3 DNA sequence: TGTGCCAGCAGCGTCCAGGACAGGGAAAACGAAAAACTGTTTTTT. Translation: CASSVQDRENEKLFF.

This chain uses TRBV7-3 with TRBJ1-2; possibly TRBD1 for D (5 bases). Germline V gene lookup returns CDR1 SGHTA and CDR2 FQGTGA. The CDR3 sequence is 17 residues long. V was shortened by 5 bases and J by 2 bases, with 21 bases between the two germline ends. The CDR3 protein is CASSLEPGLRRNYGYTF. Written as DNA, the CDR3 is TGTGCCAGCAGCCTAGAACCAGGGCTTAGGCGAAACTATGGCTACACCTTC. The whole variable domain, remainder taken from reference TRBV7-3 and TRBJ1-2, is GAGVSQTPSNKVTEKGKYVELRCDPISGHTALYWYRQSLGQGPEFLIYFQGTGAADDSGLPNDRFFAVRPEGSVSTLKIQRTERGDSAVYLCASSLEPGLRRNYGYTFGSGTRLTVV.

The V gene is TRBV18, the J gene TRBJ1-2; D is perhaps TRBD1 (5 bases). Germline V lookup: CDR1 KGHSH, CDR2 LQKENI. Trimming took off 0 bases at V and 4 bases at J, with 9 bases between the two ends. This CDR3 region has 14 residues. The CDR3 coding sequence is TGTGCCAGCTCACCACCCGCCAGGGTCTATGGCTACACCTTC. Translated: CASSPPARVYGYTF.

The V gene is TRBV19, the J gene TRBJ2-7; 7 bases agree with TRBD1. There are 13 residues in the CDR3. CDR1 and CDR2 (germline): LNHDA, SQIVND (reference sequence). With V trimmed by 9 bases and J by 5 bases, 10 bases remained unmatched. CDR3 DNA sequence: TGTGCCAGCCAGGGGGTAACCGTTCACGAGCAGTACTTC. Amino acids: CASQGVTVHEQYF.

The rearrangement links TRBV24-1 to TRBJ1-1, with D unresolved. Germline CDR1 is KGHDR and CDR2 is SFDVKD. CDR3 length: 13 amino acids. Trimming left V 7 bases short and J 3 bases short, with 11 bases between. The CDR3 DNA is TGTGCCACCAGGTCGCGAGGAGACACTGAAGCTTTCTTT. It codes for CATRSRGDTEAFF.

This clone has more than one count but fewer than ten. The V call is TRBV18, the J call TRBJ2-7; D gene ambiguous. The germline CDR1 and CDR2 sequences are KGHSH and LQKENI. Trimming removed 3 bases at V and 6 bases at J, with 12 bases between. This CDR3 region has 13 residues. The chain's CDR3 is CASSPLPSGEQYV. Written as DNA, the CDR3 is TGTGCCAGCTCACCCCTCCCTTCAGGCGAGCAGTACGTC.

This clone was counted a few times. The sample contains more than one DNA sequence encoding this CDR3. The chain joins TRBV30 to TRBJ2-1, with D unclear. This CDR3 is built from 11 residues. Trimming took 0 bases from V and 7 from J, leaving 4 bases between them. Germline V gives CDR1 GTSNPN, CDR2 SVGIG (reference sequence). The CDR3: CAWSVRNEQFF. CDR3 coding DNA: TGTGCCTGGAGTGTGAGGAATGAGCAGTTCTTC.

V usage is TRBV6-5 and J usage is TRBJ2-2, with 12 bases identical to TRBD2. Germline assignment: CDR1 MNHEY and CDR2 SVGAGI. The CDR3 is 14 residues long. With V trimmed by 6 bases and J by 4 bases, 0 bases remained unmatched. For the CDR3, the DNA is TGTGCCAGCAGGGGACTAGCGGGCACCGGGGAGCTGTTTTTT. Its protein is CASRGLAGTGELFF.

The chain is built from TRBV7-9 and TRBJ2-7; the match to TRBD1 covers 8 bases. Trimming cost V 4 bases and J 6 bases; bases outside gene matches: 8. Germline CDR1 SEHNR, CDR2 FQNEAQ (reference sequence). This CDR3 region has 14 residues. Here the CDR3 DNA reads TGTGCCAGCAGCTCCCAGGGGGCATGGGGCGAGCAGTACTTC. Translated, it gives CASSSQGAWGEQYF.

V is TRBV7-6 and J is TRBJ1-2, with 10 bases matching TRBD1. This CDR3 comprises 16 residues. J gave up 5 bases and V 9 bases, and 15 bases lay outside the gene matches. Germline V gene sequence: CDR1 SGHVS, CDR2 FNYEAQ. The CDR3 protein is CARTGTGALLGYGYTF. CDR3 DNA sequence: TGTGCCAGAACCGGGACAGGGGCCCTCCTAGGGTATGGCTACACCTTC.

CDR3 region: CASRNDLNTEAFF. The CDR3 DNA sequence: TGTGCCAGCCGAAATGACTTGAACACTGAAGCTTTCTTT. The chain has TRBV7-8 and TRBJ1-1; D unresolved. Trimming cost V 8 bases and J 0 bases, with 10 bases left between them. Germline-derived CDR1 and CDR2 are SGHVS and FQNEAQ. The CDR3 covers 13 residues.

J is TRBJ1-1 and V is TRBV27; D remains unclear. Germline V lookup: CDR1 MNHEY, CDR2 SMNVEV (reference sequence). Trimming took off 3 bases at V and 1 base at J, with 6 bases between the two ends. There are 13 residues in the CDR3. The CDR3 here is CASSLTRNTEAFF. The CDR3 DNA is TGTGCCAGCAGTTTGACAAGGAACACTGAAGCTTTCTTT.

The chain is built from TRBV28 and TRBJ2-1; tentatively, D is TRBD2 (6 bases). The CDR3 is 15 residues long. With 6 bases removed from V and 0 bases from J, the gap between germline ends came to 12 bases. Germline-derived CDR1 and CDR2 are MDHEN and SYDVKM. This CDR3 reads CASSPRGVSYNEQFF. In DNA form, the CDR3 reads TGTGCCAGCAGCCCGCGGGGCGTCTCCTACAATGAGCAGTTCTTC.

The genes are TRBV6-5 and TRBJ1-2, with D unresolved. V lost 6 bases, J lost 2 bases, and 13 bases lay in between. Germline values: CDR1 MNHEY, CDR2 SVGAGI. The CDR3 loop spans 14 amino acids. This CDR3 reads CASRPPSRNYGYTF. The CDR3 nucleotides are TGTGCCAGCAGGCCGCCTTCGAGGAACTATGGCTACACCTTC.

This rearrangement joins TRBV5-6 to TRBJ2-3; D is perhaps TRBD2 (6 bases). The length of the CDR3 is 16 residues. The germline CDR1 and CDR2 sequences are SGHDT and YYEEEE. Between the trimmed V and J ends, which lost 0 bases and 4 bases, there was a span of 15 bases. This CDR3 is CASSLDGGPRADTQYF. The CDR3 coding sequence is TGTGCCAGCAGCTTGGACGGAGGGCCCCGGGCAGATACGCAGTATTTT. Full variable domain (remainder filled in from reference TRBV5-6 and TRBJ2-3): DAGVTQSPTHLIKTRGQQVTLRCSPKSGHDTVSWYQQALGQGPQFIFQYYEEEERQRGNFPDRFSGHQFPNYSSELNVNALLLGDSALYLCASSLDGGPRADTQYFGPGTRLTVL.

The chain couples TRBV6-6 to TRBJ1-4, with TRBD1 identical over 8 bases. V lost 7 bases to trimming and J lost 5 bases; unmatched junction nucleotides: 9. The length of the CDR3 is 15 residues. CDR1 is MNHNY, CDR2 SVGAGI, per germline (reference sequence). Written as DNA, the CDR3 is TGTGCCAGCAAGAGTCCCCGGACAGGGAATGAAAAACTGTTTTTT. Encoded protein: CASKSPRTGNEKLFF.